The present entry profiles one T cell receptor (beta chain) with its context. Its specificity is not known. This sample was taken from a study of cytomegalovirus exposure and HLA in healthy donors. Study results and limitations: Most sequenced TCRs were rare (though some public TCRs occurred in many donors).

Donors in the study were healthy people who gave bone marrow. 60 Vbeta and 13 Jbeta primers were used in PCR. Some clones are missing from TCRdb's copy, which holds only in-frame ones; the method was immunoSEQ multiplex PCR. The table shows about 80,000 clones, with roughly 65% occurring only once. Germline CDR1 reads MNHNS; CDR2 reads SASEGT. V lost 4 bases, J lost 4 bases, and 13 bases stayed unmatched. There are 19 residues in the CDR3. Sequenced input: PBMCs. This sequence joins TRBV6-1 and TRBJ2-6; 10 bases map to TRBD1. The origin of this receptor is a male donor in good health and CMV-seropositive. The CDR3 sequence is CASSVGPTGGAPGANVLTF. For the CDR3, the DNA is TGTGCCAGCAGTGTGGGGCCGACAGGGGGCGCGCCCGGGGCCAACGTCCTGACTTTC.